This T cell receptor beta chain was observed in a study of T cell clonality in common variable immunodeficiency. With V trimmed by 10 bases and J by 5 bases, 8 bases remained unmatched. Germline values: CDR1 LNHDA, CDR2 SQIVND (reference sequence). The CDR3 totals 14 residues. Blood samples were heparinized, roughly 5 to 8.5 ml per donor. Remarks on this clone: The antigen remains undetermined. Sequencing ends 3 residues short of the CDR3 end; the germline J gene provides the rest.

General observations from the study: Shared TCRbeta clones were fewer between CVID subjects than controls.

Sequencing was performed with immunoSEQ multiplex PCR; in TCRdb, only in-frame clones are kept and a portion is missing. The specimen has about 81,000 clones, none found just once. The sequencing input was peripheral blood mononuclear cells. The clonotype was recovered from a person between 18 and 69 years old in good health. The J gene is TRBJ1-1, the V gene TRBV19, with 12 bases identical to TRBD1. The CDR3 protein is CATGTGGARTEAFF. The CDR3 DNA, read in part, is TGTGCCACCGGGACAGGGGGCGCGAGAACTGAA.